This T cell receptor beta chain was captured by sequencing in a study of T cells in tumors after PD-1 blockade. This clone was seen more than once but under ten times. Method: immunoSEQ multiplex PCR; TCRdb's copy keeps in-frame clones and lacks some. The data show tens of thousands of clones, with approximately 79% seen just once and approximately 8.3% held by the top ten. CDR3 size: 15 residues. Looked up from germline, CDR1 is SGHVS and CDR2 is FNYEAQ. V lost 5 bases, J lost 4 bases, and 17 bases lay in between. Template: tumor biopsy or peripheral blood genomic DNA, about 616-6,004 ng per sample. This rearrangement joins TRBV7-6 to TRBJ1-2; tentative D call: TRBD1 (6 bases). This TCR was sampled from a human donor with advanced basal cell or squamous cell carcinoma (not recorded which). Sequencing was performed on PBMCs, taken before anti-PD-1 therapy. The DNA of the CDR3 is TGTGCCAGCAGCGTAGGGGGAGCTAACCTCTATGGCTACACCTTC. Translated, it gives CASSVGGANLYGYTF.